Presented here are 13 T cell receptor beta chains from one specimen sequenced in a study of T cell responses to AZD1222 COVID-19 vaccine. Sequenced by immunoSEQ multiplex PCR; TCRdb stores in-frame clones only, minus some. The sample has over 150,000 clones; 85% to 90% are singletons. The starting material was peripheral blood, obtained on day 0 of MenACWY control vaccination. The receptors here all came from an adult in good health.

The chain has TRBV12-3 or TRBV12-4 and TRBJ1-2; D gene uncertain. V was clipped by 3 bases and J by 4 bases, with 6 bases between them. The CDR3 length is 12 residues. The DNA for the CDR3 is TGTGCCAGCAGTTTGAACAGCTATGGCTACACCTTC. It codes for CASSLNSYGYTF.

This clone was seen a handful of times. The chain has TRBV29-1 and TRBJ1-5, with D uncertain. Germline loops: CDR1 SQVTM, CDR2 ANQGSEA. This CDR3 contains 12 residues. Trimming stripped 5 bases from V and 7 bases from J, with 12 bases between. CDR3 residues: CSVTQEGQPQHF. Written as DNA, the CDR3 is TGCAGCGTTACCCAGGAAGGACAGCCCCAGCATTTT.

The rearrangement uses TRBV25-1 and TRBJ2-5; 7 positions agree with TRBD1. The CDR3 contains 15 residues. The germline V gene encodes CDR1 MGHDK and CDR2 SYGVNS. V lost 6 bases and J lost 2; bases outside the gene matches: 9. The CDR3 region is CASSQPGGLQETQYF. CDR3 coding DNA: TGTGCCAGCAGCCAACCAGGGGGTTTACAAGAGACCCAGTACTTC.

This clone has more than one count but fewer than ten. The genes are TRBV11-2 and TRBJ2-1, with D perhaps matching TRBD2 (6 bases). Germline CDR1 is SGHAT and CDR2 is FQNNGV. The CDR3 covers 16 residues. The V and J ends lost 2 bases and 0 bases respectively, with 11 bases between them. CDR3 sequence: CASSLFAGSSYNEQFF. The CDR3, as DNA: TGTGCCAGCAGCTTATTCGCGGGGAGCTCCTACAATGAGCAGTTCTTC.

This clone came up once. This chain uses TRBV7-2 with TRBJ2-7; no clear D. The CDR3 has 12 amino acids. V lost 2 bases and J lost 0, with 2 bases in between. In germline, CDR1 is SGHTA, CDR2 FQGNSA. The chain's CDR3 is CASSLPSYEQYF. The CDR3 DNA sequence: TGTGCCAGCAGCTTACCCTCCTACGAGCAGTACTTC.

The chain joins TRBV7-9 to TRBJ1-3, with D tentatively TRBD1 (5 bases). Trimming left V 5 bases short and J 2 bases short, with 16 bases between. The CDR3 runs to 16 residues. Germline values: CDR1 SEHNR, CDR2 FQNEAQ (reference sequence). The CDR3 loop reads CASSHSLRVAGNTIYF. The CDR3 DNA is TGTGCCAGCAGCCATTCCCTCAGGGTTGCTGGAAACACCATATATTTT.

This rearrangement joins TRBV5-1 to TRBJ2-1; 7 bases agree with TRBD1. CDR1 and CDR2 (germline): SGHRS, YFSETQ. This CDR3 spans 15 amino acids. After removal of 0 bases from V and 6 bases from J, the junction contained 6 bases not matched to a gene. The CDR3 bases are TGCGCCAGCAGCTTGGCGCCTCCAGGGGGCAATGAGCAGTTCTTC. Its translation is CASSLAPPGGNEQFF.

The V gene is TRBV28, the J gene TRBJ2-5; 8 bases align to TRBD1. The germline V gene encodes CDR1 MDHEN and CDR2 SYDVKM. V was pared by 7 bases and J by 4 bases, with 8 bases of the junction left unmatched. The CDR3 totals 14 residues. The chain's CDR3 is CASTLWTGTETQYF. CDR3 nucleotide sequence: TGTGCCAGCACATTATGGACAGGGACAGAGACCCAGTACTTC.

The rearrangement links TRBV19 to TRBJ1-1; unclear D gene. The V gene's germline CDR1 is LNHDA and CDR2 SQIVND (reference sequence). The CDR3 is 13 residues long. Trimming shortened V by 5 bases and J by 1 base, and 8 bases separated the two germline ends. The CDR3 is CASSLRPNTEAFF. CDR3 DNA: TGTGCCAGTAGTCTTCGGCCGAACACTGAAGCTTTCTTT.

The V gene is TRBV11-3, the J gene TRBJ2-1; D gene uncertain. CDR3 length: 11 residues. CDR1 is SGHNT, CDR2 YENEEA, per germline. Between the trimmed V and J ends, which lost 1 base and 10 bases, there was a span of 5 bases. CDR3 sequence reads: CASSLGSEQFF. The CDR3 DNA sequence: TGTGCCAGCAGCTTAGGGTCCGAGCAGTTCTTC.

The chain is built from TRBV5-1 and TRBJ1-1; TRBD1 matches 9 bases. Per germline, CDR1 SGHRS and CDR2 YFSETQ. With 3 bases clipped from V and 1 base from J, the junction kept 7 bases outside the gene matches. This CDR3 contains 16 residues. CDR3: CASSSGQGGRNTEAFF. CDR3 DNA: TGCGCCAGCAGCTCGGGACAGGGAGGACGGAACACTGAAGCTTTCTTT.

The genes are TRBV18 and TRBJ1-1; 9 nucleotides agree with TRBD1. The ends lost 0 bases at V and 5 bases at J; junction bases unmatched: 7. The germline V gene encodes CDR1 KGHSH and CDR2 LQKENI. The length of the CDR3 is 16 residues. The CDR3 coding sequence is TGTGCCAGCTCACCACCGGGGACAGGGCTGGGAACTGAAGCTTTCTTT. Amino acid sequence: CASSPPGTGLGTEAFF. Complete variable domain (other parts from reference TRBV18 and TRBJ1-1): NAGVMQNPRHLVRRRGQEARLRCSPMKGHSHVYWYRQLPEEGLKFMVYLQKENIIDESGMPKERFSAEFPKEGPSILRIQQVVRGDSAAYFCASSPPGTGLGTEAFFGQGTRLTVV.

This chain connects TRBV25-1 to TRBJ1-2; D gene unclear. CDR1 and CDR2 from the germline V gene are MGHDK and SYGVNS. The CDR3 is 15 amino acids. V dropped 1 base and J dropped 5 bases, with 14 bases sitting between them. CDR3 nucleotide sequence: TGTGCCAGCAGTGAATTAAACGGAGAGGATTATGGCTACACCTTC. Its protein product is CASSELNGEDYGYTF.